One and the same sample provided the 6 T cell receptor beta chains below, sequenced in a study of response to subunit inactivated influenza vaccine (dated by TCRdb to 2016 to 2019). The library was obtained by RT-PCR. The run used an Illumina HiSeq 2500. Starting from the raw public reads, TCRdb applied fastp trimming at Q25, assembled clones with MiXCR and retained in-frame beta chains. Merged by CDR3 protein, the rows form single entries marked with the most common genes and DNA. The sample table lists hundreds of thousands of distinct CDR3 sequences, roughly 13% of them with a count of one. The leading ten clones occupy 6% to 8% of the sample. The sequences come from PBMCs from blood, collected around 14 days before vaccination. The receptors were sampled from a man in his fifties who received an inactivated influenza vaccine. Donor details come from another sample of the same person, matched by shared clones.

This rearrangement joins TRBV24-1 to TRBJ1-3; no reliable D call. The CDR3 is made up of 13 amino acids. In germline, CDR1 is KGHDR, CDR2 SFDVKD. V gave up 6 bases and J gave up 0 bases, with 5 bases separating them. The CDR3, as DNA: TGTGCCACCAGTATGACCTCTGGAAACACCATATATTTT. This codes for CATSMTSGNTIYF.

The chain uses TRBV4-1 and TRBJ2-5; D gene unclear. The germline gives CDR1 MGHRA, CDR2 YSYEKL. The CDR3 spans 13 residues. Trimming cost V 3 bases and J 5 bases, with 10 bases left between them. The CDR3 DNA is TGCGCCAGCAGCCAGCAGCTTCCCGAGACCCAGTACTTC. Translating it yields CASSQQLPETQYF.

The table lists this clonotype with a few counts. Here the CDR3 reads CASSFLGQNQPQHF. CDR3 nucleotides: TGTGCCAGCAGCTTTTTGGGCCAGAATCAGCCCCAGCATTTT. J is TRBJ1-5 and V is TRBV7-9; D is ambiguous. The V and J ends lost 3 bases and 4 bases respectively, with 10 bases between them. This CDR3 spans 14 amino acids. Germline-derived CDR1 and CDR2 are SEHNR and FQNEAQ (reference sequence).

This clonotype was observed a few times. The chain couples TRBV4-2 to TRBJ1-5, with 7 bases identical to TRBD1. The CDR3 extends over 16 amino acids. Germline CDR1 reads LGHNA; CDR2 reads YNFKEQ. The V gene end was trimmed by 1 base and the J gene end by 2 bases; junction bases not matched to a gene: 5. CDR3 DNA: TGTGCCAGCAGCCAAGGACAGGGATACGGCAATCAGCCCCAGCATTTT. Protein sequence: CASSQGQGYGNQPQHF.

This clonotype was detected only a few times. The chain combines TRBV10-3 with TRBJ2-2; D may match TRBD1 or TRBD2 (6 bases each). This CDR3 region has 16 residues. Germline CDR1 reads ENHRY; CDR2 reads SYGVKD. Deletions cut 7 bases from V and 0 bases from J, with 15 bases between. Here the CDR3 DNA reads TGTGCCATCAATATGGAGGGGGTGGCGAACACCGGGGAGCTGTTTTTT. This sequence encodes CAINMEGVANTGELFF.

This clonotype has a count of ten or more. The V and J genes are TRBV7-8 and TRBJ2-3; either TRBD1 or TRBD2 may fit D (7 bases each). Trimming pared 7 bases from V and 2 bases from J, leaving 16 bases between. The CDR3 is 15 amino acids. Germline CDR1 reads SGHVS; CDR2 reads FQNEAQ. The CDR3 loop reads CASTPGGQSTDTQYF. CDR3 DNA sequence: TGTGCCAGCACCCCGGGGGGACAGTCCACAGATACGCAGTATTTT.